The sequence of this T cell receptor beta chain was determined in a study of Ad26.COV2.S vaccination and SARS-CoV-2 variants (dated by TCRdb to the early 2020s). About the full investigation: Donors in the vaccine arm were drawn from COV1001, a multicentre, randomized, double-blind, placebo-controlled phase I-IIa trial testing Ad26.COV2.S in healthy adults. Ad26.COV2.S was administered intramuscularly at a dose of 5x10^10 or 1x10^11 viral particles, either as one shot or as two shots given 56 days apart. The specificity and breadth of SARS-CoV-2-reactive T cell receptors after Ad26.COV2.S vaccination were assessed by TCRbeta repertoire sequencing. The TCR-sequenced set comprised approximately 30 samples: some 19 Ad26.COV2.S vaccine recipients, 5 placebo recipients and 8 SARS-CoV-2 convalescent individuals. Trial participants were randomized into five groups of five, in which low-dose or high-dose Ad26.COV2.S was given once or twice, or placebo was given on both occasions. Throughout the experiments and outcome assessment, investigators stayed blinded to trial group allocation.

The CDR3, cysteine through phenylalanine, is 15 amino acids long. Left in the record is the CDR3 DNA by itself, 45 bases read in frame from the first base. Ends trimmed: V by 5 bases, J by 8 bases; bases unmatched to a gene: 10. Via the germline V gene, CDR1 is MNHEY and CDR2 SVGAGI. TCRbeta CDR3 regions were sequenced with the immunoSEQ Assay. After extraction, genomic DNA underwent amplification by bias-controlled multiplex PCR, followed by high-throughput sequencing. Turning to the authors' computational methods: To quantify the absolute abundance of every unique TCRbeta CDR3 region, sequences were collapsed and filtered. T cell fraction was estimated by normalizing TCRbeta template counts to usable DNA, which was measured by amplifying reference genes present in all nucleated cells. Repertoire TCRs were annotated as SARS-CoV-2-specific when V gene, CDR3 amino acid sequence and J gene were exactly matched to a known reactive TCR set. The reference SARS-CoV-2 TCR set came from MIRA and was filtered for enrichment in COVID-19-positive ImmuneCODE repertoires, removing public or cross-reactive TCRs. Using the MIRA antigens, annotated TCRs were further analysed by specific ORF or by position within an ORF. Breadth was defined as annotated unique rearrangements over total unique productive rearrangements; depth was the summed frequency of those rearrangements. Two-sided Wilcoxon rank-sum tests were used to compare TCR breadth between groups. TCRdb obtained this table from immuneACCESS and retained in-frame rearrangements with V and J assigned. These tables miss some clones; where compared with another copy, unresolved V genes account for less than half of the shortfall, and the remainder is unexplained. V and J calls and clone size are given by that table; D and trimming were obtained from the DNA. In this sample the table shows some 330,000 clones, roughly nine tenths of which occur a single time. 5% to 6.5% of the sample comes from the top ten.

The research as a whole found: Ad26.COV2.S recipients had higher spike-specific TCR breadth than placebo recipients (P = 0.0014). The authors noted that the TCR breadth and depth analyses may have underestimated total T cell responses. The study was not powered for comparison of responses between vaccine doses or regimens. Vaccine and placebo recipients had similar non-spike TCR breadth, a finding consistent with the vaccine containing only spike. After vaccination, substantial breadth of spike-specific CD8+ and CD4+ T cell responses was reported.

The sample's treatment or condition, from its label and the paper: around 19 received Ad26.COV2.S at low or high dose, single or two shots; about 5 received placebo; per-sample allocation not given. For vaccine and placebo recipients, repertoires were sequenced using samples collected on day 63 after the first injection. In Cohort 1b, 25 to 30 adults aged 18-55 years were enrolled at a single site in Boston, USA, between 29 July and 7 August 2020. Ad26.COV2.S consisted of a replication-incompetent adenovirus type 26 vector by which a prefusion-stabilized SARS-CoV-2 spike protein from the original Wuhan strain was expressed. A word on this clone: What this receptor recognizes is not known. The input lacks base qualities; no much larger clone sits a single base away.

The TCR was taken from a person between 18 and 65 years old who received the Ad26.COV2.S COVID-19 vaccine or a placebo. Here the chain combines TRBV6-5 and TRBJ1-4, with 8 middle bases fitting TRBD1. The sequencing here drew on peripheral blood, taken in a trial of Ad26.COV2.S vaccine versus placebo. At the DNA level, the sequence is TGTGCCAGCAGTACTACGGACAGGGTTTTGGAAAAACTGTTTTTT. This encodes CASSTTDRVLEKLFF.